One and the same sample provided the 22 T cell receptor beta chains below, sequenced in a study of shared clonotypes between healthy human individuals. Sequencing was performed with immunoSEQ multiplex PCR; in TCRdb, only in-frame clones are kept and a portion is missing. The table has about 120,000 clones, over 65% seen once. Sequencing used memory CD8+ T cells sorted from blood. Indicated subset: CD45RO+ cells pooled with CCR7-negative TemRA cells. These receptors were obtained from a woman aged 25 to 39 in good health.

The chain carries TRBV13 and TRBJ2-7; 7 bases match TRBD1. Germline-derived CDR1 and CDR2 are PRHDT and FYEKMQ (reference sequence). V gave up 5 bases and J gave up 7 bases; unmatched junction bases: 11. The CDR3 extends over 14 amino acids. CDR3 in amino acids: CASSQTTGFVEQYF. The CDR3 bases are TGTGCCAGCAGCCAGACGACAGGGTTTGTAGAGCAGTACTTC. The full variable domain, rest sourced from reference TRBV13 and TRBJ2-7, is AAGVIQSPRHLIKEKRETATLKCYPIPRHDTVYWYQQGPGQDPQFLISFYEKMQSDKGSIPDRFSAQQFSDYHSELNMSSLELGDSALYFCASSQTTGFVEQYFGPGTRLTVT.

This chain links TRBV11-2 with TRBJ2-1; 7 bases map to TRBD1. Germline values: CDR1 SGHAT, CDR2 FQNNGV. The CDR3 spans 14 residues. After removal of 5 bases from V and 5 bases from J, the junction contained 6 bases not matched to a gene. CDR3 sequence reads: CASSPRGNHNEQFF. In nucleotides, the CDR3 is TGTGCCAGCAGCCCCAGGGGGAATCACAATGAGCAGTTCTTC.

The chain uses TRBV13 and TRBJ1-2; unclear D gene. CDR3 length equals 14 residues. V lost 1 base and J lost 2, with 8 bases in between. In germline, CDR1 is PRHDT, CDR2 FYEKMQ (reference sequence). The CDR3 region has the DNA TGTGCCAGCAGCTTAGAAAGGAGCAACTATGGCTACACCTTC. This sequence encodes CASSLERSNYGYTF.

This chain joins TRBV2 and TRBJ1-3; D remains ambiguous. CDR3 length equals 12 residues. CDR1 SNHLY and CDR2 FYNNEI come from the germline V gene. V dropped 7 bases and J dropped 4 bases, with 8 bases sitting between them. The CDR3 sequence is CASMRWGNTIYF. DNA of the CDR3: TGTGCCAGCATGCGTTGGGGAAACACCATATATTTT.

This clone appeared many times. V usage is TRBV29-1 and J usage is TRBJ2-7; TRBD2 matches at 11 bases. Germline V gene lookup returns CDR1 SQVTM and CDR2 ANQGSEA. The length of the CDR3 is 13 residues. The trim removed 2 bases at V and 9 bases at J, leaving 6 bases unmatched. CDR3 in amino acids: CSVEYLAGGSQYF. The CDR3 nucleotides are TGCAGCGTTGAATACCTAGCGGGAGGTTCGCAGTACTTC.

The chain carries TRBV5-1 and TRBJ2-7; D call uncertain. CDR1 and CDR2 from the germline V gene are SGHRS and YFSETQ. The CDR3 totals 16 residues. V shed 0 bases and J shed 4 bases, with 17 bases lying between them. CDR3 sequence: CASSLVARARKYEQYF. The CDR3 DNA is TGCGCCAGCAGCTTGGTGGCCCGAGCGCGAAAATACGAGCAGTACTTC.

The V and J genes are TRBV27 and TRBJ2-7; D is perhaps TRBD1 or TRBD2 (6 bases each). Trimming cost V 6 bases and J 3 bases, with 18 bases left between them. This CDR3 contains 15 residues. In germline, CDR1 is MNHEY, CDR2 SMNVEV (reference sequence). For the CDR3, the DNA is TGTGCCAGCAGCCTGGGGGGCACCTGGGTCTACGAGCAGTACTTC. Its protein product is CASSLGGTWVYEQYF.

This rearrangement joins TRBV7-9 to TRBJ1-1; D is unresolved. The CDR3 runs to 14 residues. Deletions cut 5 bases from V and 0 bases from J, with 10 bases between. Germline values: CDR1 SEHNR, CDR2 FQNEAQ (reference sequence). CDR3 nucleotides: TGTGCCAGCAGCCCACAGACTATGAACACTGAAGCTTTCTTT. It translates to CASSPQTMNTEAFF.

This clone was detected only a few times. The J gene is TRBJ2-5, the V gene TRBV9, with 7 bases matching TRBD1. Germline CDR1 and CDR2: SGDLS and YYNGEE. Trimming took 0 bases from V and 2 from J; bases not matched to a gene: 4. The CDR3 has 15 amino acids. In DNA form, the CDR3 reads TGTGCCAGCAGCGTAGCCGGGACAGCACAAGAGACCCAGTACTTC. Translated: CASSVAGTAQETQYF.

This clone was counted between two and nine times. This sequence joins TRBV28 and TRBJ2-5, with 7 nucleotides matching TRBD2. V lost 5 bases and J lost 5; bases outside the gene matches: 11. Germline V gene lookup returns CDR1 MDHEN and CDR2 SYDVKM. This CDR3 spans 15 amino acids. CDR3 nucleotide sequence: TGTGCCAGCAGTCCCCCTGGGGGGGACCTGGAGACCCAGTACTTC. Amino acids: CASSPPGGDLETQYF. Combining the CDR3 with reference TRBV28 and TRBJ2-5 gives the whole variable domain DVKVTQSSRYLVKRTGEKVFLECVQDMDHENMFWYRQDPGLGLRLIYFSYDVKMKEKGDIPEGYSVSREKKERFSLILESASTNQTSMYLCASSPPGGDLETQYFGPGTRLLVL.

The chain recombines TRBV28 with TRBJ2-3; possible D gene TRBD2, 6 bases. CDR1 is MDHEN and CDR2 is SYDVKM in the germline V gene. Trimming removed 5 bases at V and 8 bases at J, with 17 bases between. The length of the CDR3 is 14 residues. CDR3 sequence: CASSLTGTLSTQYF. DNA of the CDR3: TGTGCCAGCAGTCTAACCGGGACTCTTAGTACGCAGTATTTT.

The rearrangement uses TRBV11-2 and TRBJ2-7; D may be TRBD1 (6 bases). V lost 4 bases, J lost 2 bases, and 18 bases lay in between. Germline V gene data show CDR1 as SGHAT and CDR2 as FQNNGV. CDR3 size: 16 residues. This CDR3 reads CASSSFGGTVTYEQYF. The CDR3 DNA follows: TGTGCCAGCAGCTCCTTTGGGGGCACGGTGACCTACGAGCAGTACTTC.

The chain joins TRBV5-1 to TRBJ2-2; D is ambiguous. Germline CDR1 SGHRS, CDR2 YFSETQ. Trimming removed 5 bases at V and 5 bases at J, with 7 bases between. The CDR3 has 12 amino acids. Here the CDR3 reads CASRFNTGELFF. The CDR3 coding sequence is TGCGCCAGCAGATTCAATACCGGGGAGCTGTTTTTT.

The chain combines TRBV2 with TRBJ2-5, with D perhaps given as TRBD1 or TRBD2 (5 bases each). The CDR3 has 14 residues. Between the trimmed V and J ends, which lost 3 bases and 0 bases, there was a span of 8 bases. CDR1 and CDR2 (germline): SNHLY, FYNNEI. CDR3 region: CASSEGRDQETQYF. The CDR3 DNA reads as TGTGCCAGCAGTGAGGGGCGGGACCAAGAGACCCAGTACTTC.

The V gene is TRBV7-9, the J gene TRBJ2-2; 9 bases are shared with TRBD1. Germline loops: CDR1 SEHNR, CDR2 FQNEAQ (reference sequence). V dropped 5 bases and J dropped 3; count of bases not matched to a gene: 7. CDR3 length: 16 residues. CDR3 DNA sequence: TGTGCCAGCAGCCCGAGGGACAGGGTGTACACCGGGGAGCTGTTTTTT. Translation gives CASSPRDRVYTGELFF.

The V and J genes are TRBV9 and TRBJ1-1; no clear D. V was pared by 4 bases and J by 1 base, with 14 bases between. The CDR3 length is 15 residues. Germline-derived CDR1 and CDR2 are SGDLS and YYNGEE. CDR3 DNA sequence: TGTGCCAGCAGCTACCTGGTTGGTGAGAACACTGAAGCTTTCTTT. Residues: CASSYLVGENTEAFF.

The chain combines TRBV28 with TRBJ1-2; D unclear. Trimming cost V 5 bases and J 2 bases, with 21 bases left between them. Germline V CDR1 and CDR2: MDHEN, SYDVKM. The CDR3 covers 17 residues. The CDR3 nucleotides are TGTGCCAGCAGTGACCCCCCGATAGGCGCGCGGAACTATGGCTACACCTTC. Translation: CASSDPPIGARNYGYTF.

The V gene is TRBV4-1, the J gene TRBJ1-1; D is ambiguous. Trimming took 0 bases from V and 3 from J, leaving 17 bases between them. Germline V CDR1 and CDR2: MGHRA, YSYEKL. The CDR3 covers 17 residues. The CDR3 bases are TGCGCCAGCAGCCAAGACGGAACGGGCGGGTGGTACACTGAAGCTTTCTTT. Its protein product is CASSQDGTGGWYTEAFF.

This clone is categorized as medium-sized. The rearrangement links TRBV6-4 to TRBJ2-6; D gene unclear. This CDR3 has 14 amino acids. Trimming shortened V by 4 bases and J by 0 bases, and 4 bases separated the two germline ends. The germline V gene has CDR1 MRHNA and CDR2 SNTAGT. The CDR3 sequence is CASSGNSGANVLTF. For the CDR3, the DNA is TGTGCCAGCAGTGGAAACTCTGGGGCCAACGTCCTGACTTTC.

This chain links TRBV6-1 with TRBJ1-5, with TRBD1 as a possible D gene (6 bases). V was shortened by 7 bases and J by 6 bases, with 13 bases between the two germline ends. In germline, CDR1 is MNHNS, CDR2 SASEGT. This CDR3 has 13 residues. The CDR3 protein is CASTQRGAQPQHF. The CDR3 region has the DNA TGTGCCAGCACCCAACGGGGGGCTCAGCCCCAGCATTTT.

CDR3 sequence: CASRRGRASGRDEQFF. The CDR3 nucleotides read TGTGCCAGCCGAAGAGGGCGGGCTAGCGGGCGGGATGAGCAGTTCTTC. The gene calls are TRBV7-8 and TRBJ2-1, with 8 nucleotides matching TRBD2. Trimming cost V 8 bases and J 8 bases; bases outside gene matches: 17. The CDR3 consists of 16 residues. Per the germline V gene, CDR1 is SGHVS and CDR2 is FQNEAQ.

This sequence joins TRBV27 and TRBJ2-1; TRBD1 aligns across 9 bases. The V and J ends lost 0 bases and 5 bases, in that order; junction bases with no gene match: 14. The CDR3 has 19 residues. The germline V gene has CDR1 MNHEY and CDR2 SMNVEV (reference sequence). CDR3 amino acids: CASSLSSDRPGQGNNEQFF. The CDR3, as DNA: TGTGCCAGCAGTTTATCCTCCGATAGGCCGGGACAGGGCAACAATGAGCAGTTCTTC.